Each of the 3 T cell receptor beta chains below was sequenced from the same sample in a study of naive and memory T cell subsets. The beta constant-region primer was an equimolar mix of two oligonucleotides covering TRBC1 and TRBC2. Four rounds of PCR amplified the ligated cDNA using nested alpha and beta constant-region primers plus SP2. Each CDR3 protein is one row after TCRdb ran MiXCR on the UMI-ligation and nested PCR reads. The sample carries around 110,000 distinct CDR3 sequences, 35% to 40% recorded once. Sequenced: central memory CD4+ T cells from blood. The receptors originated from a human donor in good health.

This clonotype was detected only a few times. This chain joins TRBV7-2 and TRBJ1-6, with a tentative D call TRBD1 (6 bases). The germline V gene encodes CDR1 SGHTA and CDR2 FQGNSA. V lost 5 bases, J lost 6 bases, and 23 bases lay in between. The CDR3 extends over 18 amino acids. CDR3 amino acids: CASSVAPYRDRGNSPLHF. DNA of the CDR3: TGTGCCAGCAGCGTCGCCCCCTACAGGGACCGGGGTAATTCACCCCTCCACTTT. The whole variable domain, filled in from reference TRBV7-2 and TRBJ1-6, reads GAGVSQSPSNKVTEKGKDVELRCDPISGHTALYWYRQSLGQGLEFLIYFQGNSAPDKSGLPSDRFSAERTGGSVSTLTIQRTQQEDSAVYLCASSVAPYRDRGNSPLHFGNGTRLTVT.

This chain joins TRBV2 and TRBJ1-1; 9 bases agree with TRBD1. The V segment lost 7 bases and the J segment 4 bases; nucleotides outside the gene matches: 10. The CDR3 spans 15 residues. Germline CDR1 reads SNHLY; CDR2 reads FYNNEI. CDR3 in amino acids: CASILQGARGTEAFF. For the CDR3, the DNA is TGTGCCAGCATCCTACAGGGGGCGAGGGGCACTGAAGCTTTCTTT.

This clonotype came up many times. The CDR3 protein is CASSPRAVRNTGELFF. The CDR3 DNA is TGTGCCAGCAGCCCCCGCGCAGTTAGGAACACCGGGGAGCTGTTTTTT. The chain links TRBV7-9 to TRBJ2-2; no reliable D call. Trimming pared 5 bases from V and 1 base from J, leaving 14 bases between. Germline CDR1 SEHNR, CDR2 FQNEAQ (reference sequence). The CDR3 is made up of 16 amino acids.